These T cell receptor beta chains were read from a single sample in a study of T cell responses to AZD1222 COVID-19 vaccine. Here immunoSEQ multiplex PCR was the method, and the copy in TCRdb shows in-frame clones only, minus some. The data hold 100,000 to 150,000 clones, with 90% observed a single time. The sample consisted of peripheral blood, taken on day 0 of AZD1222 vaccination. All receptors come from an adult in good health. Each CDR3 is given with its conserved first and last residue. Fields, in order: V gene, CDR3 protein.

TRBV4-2 CASSQSGTSGGDTQYF
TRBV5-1 CASSLEVDAPPLHF
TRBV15 CATTKGVETQYF
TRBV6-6 CASSRDRAAEKLFF
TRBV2 CASRGTNYGYTF
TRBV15 CATSRGQPAVYGYTF
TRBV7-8 CASSRGLGSTEAFF
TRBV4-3 CASSQETRGIYGYTF
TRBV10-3 CAITPAMNTEAFF
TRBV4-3 CASSQDLTGRTNEKLFF
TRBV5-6 CASIWRTGGHF
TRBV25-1 CASSESGNLDYGYTF
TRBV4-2 CASSQDLEGAAEAFF
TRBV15 CATSRQNQPQHF
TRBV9 CASSVGTGGYTF
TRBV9 CASSFRQGLGETQYF
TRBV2 CASRPGWAVNEQYF
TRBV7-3 CASSSRPQGRSAGYTF
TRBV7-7 CASSRTSGGDTGELFF
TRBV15 CATSRVEGTEGYTF
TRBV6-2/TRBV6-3 CASSHDTLANTEAFF
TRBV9 CASSVTGTKETQYF
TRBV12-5 CASGSRLSTEAFF
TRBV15 CATSRSTGQGNSFEAFF
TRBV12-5 CASGMSRDRYNSPLHF
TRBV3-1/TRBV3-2 CASTPSVENEKLFF
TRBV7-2 CASRQETQYF
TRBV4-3 CASSQDLGTGANEQYF
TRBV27 CASSEFRGGYTDTQYF
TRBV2 CASSRQISNQPQHF
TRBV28 CASSLGVAVYGYTF
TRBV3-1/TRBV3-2 CASSHEGLRYGYTF
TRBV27 CASSHPSKTGTHEQYF
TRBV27 CASSRAVTGAGNTIYF
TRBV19 CASSIPQILNTEAFF
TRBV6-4 CASSVLPGAGFEAFF
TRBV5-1 CASSQYGQDTEAFF
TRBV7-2 CASSLGLAATDTQYF
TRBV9 CASSAGLAGVPKNIQYF
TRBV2 CASSVVRDWGSGANVLTF
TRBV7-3 CASSSGVDTEAFF
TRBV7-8 CASSLDRSSGNTIYF
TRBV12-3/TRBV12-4 CASSLTGSYGYTF
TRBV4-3 CASSQERYRMNTEAFF
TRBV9 CASSVTSTGHGNTIYF
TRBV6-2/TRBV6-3 CASSYSASGNTIYF
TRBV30 CAWSANEQFF
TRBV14 CASSQVGGTVAFF